The source of this T cell receptor beta chain is a study of blood T cell repertoires in COVID-19. Study-level information: Sample material is recorded as cDNA or gDNA derived from T cells, B-cell-depleted T cells, or PBMCs.

Sequencing used immunoSEQ multiplex PCR; TCRdb keeps in-frame clones, though not all of them. The table records about 260,000 clones, around 84% of them present only once. The germline V gene has CDR1 SGHDT and CDR2 YYEEEE. With 3 bases clipped from V and 9 bases from J, the junction kept 19 bases outside the gene matches. The CDR3 totals 18 residues. The receptor was derived from a man aged 60 to 69 with acute or convalescent COVID-19. Sequencing used peripheral blood. J is TRBJ2-1 and V is TRBV5-6; 9 nucleotides agree with TRBD2. This chain's CDR3 is CASSSLSRVAGGPSEQFF. CDR3 DNA sequence: TGTGCCAGCAGCTCCTTAAGCCGCGTTGCGGGAGGGCCAAGTGAGCAGTTCTTC.